The source of this T cell receptor beta chain is a study of cytomegalovirus exposure and HLA in healthy donors. Study at large: Around 85 million unique TCRs from HLA-typed donors were held in an early data release.

As regards this clone: What it binds is unknown.

It was with 60 Vbeta and 13 Jbeta primers that the PCR ran. Authors' processing steps: About 9.9 million of the about 80 million unique TCR beta chains counted in a later analysis were shared. Generated by immunoSEQ multiplex PCR, the TCRdb table keeps only in-frame clones and is missing some. D and trimming come from the DNA, and the V and J calls and clone size come from that table. The data show 100,000 to 150,000 clones, 77% seen once. CDR3 length: 14 amino acids. Trimming cost V 3 bases and J 6 bases; bases outside gene matches: 7. Germline V gene sequence: CDR1 SGHDT, CDR2 YYEEEE. Study-level points and caveats: Generally TCR sequences proved uncommon, though certain public TCRs appeared in numerous donors. One cluster of highly shared sequence variants probably arose as a sequencing artifact.

This TCR was recovered from a woman aged 40 to 55 in good health and CMV-seropositive. Specimen: PBMCs. The chain employs TRBV5-6 and TRBJ2-3; TRBD1 matches at 7 bases. The DNA for the CDR3 is TGTGCCAGCAGCTCCTACAGGGGATGGGATACGCAGTATTTT. It encodes CASSSYRGWDTQYF.